The sequence of this T cell receptor beta chain was determined in a study of blood T cells in healthy people across ages. The study's findings and limits: TCR beta diversity per million T cells fell roughly linearly with age. Percentage of naive T cells showed a strong correlation with TCR beta diversity.

PCR was performed a second time for roughly 7 to 11 cycles using a sample-barcoded 5' primer and a J-beta primer mix. Using its own MiXCR run on the 5' RACE reads, TCRdb lists one record per CDR3 protein. The table records approximately 780,000 distinct CDR3 sequences, 20% to 30% of them present only once. Samples each had at least 5.5 micrograms of total RNA extracted. Concerning this clonotype: Its antigen is not identified.

The CDR3 is 14 amino acids. Germline values: CDR1 SEHNR, CDR2 FQNEAQ (reference sequence). Trimming stripped 5 bases from V and 0 bases from J, with 10 bases between. These data also formed part of another study, on T cells of mothers and their children. That source adds: Samples came from a few healthy Caucasian mothers and their six children.

This clonotype was sampled from a boy younger than 18 in good health. The sequenced material came from blood. V gene TRBV7-9 combines with J gene TRBJ1-2, with D uncertain. In DNA, the CDR3 is TGTGCCAGCAGCAAACAACACCCTAACTATGGCTACACCTTC. Its translation is CASSKQHPNYGYTF. Full variable domain (outside the CDR3, taken from reference TRBV7-9 and TRBJ1-2): DTGVSQNPRHKITKRGQNVTFRCDPISEHNRLYWYRQTLGQGPEFLTYFQNEAQLEKSRLLSDRFSAERPKGSFSTLEIQRTEQGDSAMYLCASSKQHPNYGYTFGSGTRLTVV.